A selection of T cell receptor beta chains follows, all from one sample in a study of T cells in tuberculosis. The protocol was immunoSEQ multiplex PCR, while the TCRdb copy is restricted to in-frame clones and leaves out a portion. This table has tens of thousands of clones, nearly 95% appearing once. Material for sequencing was PBMCs. The receptors come from a donor aged 10 to 29 with latent tuberculosis or without tuberculosis infection. Each CDR3 is given with its conserved first and last residue. D genes are given only for firm matches. Clone size is given for some rows only: seen once, a few or many times, or a class if the clone is expanded.

v_call	j_call	d_call	clone_size	cdr3_aa	cdr3_nt
TRBV10-3	TRBJ1-1	-	-	CAISSGTPNTEAFF	TGTGCCATCAGTTCTGGGACACCGAACACTGAAGCTTTCTTT
TRBV9	TRBJ2-3	TRBD2	-	CASSVDPKRGATDTQYF	TGTGCCAGCAGCGTAGACCCCAAGCGGGGGGCCACAGATACGCAGTATTTT
TRBV5-4	TRBJ1-6	-	-	CASSLDGGRSPLHF	TGTGCCAGCAGCTTGGACGGGGGGCGCTCACCCCTCCACTTT
TRBV15	TRBJ1-5	-	-	CATSRDRGAHQPQHF	TGTGCCACCAGCAGAGATCGAGGAGCCCATCAGCCCCAGCATTTT
TRBV6-5	TRBJ2-1	-	-	CASRVDWAEGEQFF	TGTGCCAGCAGGGTGGACTGGGCCGAGGGCGAGCAGTTCTTC
TRBV10-1	TRBJ2-7	TRBD1	-	CASSWGTGHYEQYF	TGCGCCAGCAGTTGGGGGACAGGGCACTACGAGCAGTACTTC
TRBV5-4	TRBJ2-4	TRBD2	-	CASSLSGGELAKNIQYF	TGTGCCAGCAGCTTAAGCGGGGGGGAACTAGCCAAAAACATTCAGTACTTC
TRBV19	TRBJ2-1	TRBD2	-	CASSTRTSALGEQFF	TGTGCCAGTAGTACCCGGACTAGCGCCCTAGGGGAGCAGTTCTTC
TRBV9	TRBJ2-1	-	-	CASSVGWGGAYNEQFF	TGTGCCAGCAGCGTAGGATGGGGGGGCGCCTACAATGAGCAGTTCTTC
TRBV6-7	TRBJ1-5	-	few	CASPNRVGQPQHF	TGTGCCAGCCCTAACAGGGTAGGACAGCCCCAGCATTTT
TRBV6-1	TRBJ2-3	-	-	CASSEEISADTQYF	TGTGCCAGCAGTGAAGAAATCTCGGCAGATACGCAGTATTTT
TRBV7-2	TRBJ2-3	TRBD2	-	CASRVDLAGGATDTQYF	TGTGCCAGCAGAGTGGACTTGGCGGGGGGGGCCACAGATACGCAGTATTTT
TRBV27	TRBJ1-5	-	-	CASSLRPGRENQPQHF	TGTGCCAGCAGTTTACGACCGGGACGGGAGAATCAGCCCCAGCATTTT
TRBV30	TRBJ2-3	TRBD2	-	CAWSGTWLAASTDTQYF	TGTGCCTGGAGTGGTACATGGCTAGCGGCTAGCACAGATACGCAGTATTTT
TRBV4-1	TRBJ1-2	-	-	CASSQEPGSIYGYTF	TGCGCCAGCAGCCAAGAACCGGGGTCTATCTATGGCTACACCTTC
TRBV4-2	TRBJ2-7	-	-	CASSQDRSAGTYEQYF	TGTGCCAGCAGCCAAGACCGATCGGCAGGAACCTACGAGCAGTACTTC
TRBV27	TRBJ2-7	TRBD1	-	CASSTRDSPYEQYF	TGTGCCAGCAGTACCCGGGACAGTCCCTACGAGCAGTACTTC
TRBV27	TRBJ2-3	TRBD2	-	CASSFLAGAPHTQYF	TGTGCCAGCAGTTTCCTAGCGGGGGCCCCCCATACGCAGTATTTT
TRBV30	TRBJ1-4	-	-	CAWSAPGEKLFF	TGTGCCTGGAGTGCCCCGGGTGAAAAACTGTTTTTT
TRBV15	TRBJ2-3	TRBD1	-	CATSRPPGQGTDTQYF	TGTGCCACCAGCAGGCCCCCGGGACAGGGCACAGATACGCAGTATTTT
TRBV14	TRBJ1-6	TRBD1	-	CASSQAGQLGSPLHF	TGTGCCAGCAGCCAAGCGGGACAGTTGGGATCACCCCTCCACTTT
TRBV5-1	TRBJ1-2	-	-	CASSPGTQGDGYTF	TGCGCCAGCAGCCCGGGGACACAGGGAGATGGCTACACCTTC
TRBV6-5	TRBJ1-6	-	-	CASSYGINSPLHF	TGTGCCAGCAGTTACGGCATTAATTCACCCCTCCACTTT
TRBV19	TRBJ1-2	TRBD1	-	CASSTYSGTGNGYTF	TGTGCCAGTAGTACCTATTCCGGGACAGGGAATGGCTACACCTTC
TRBV28	TRBJ1-3	TRBD1	-	CASRGQGVGSGNTIYF	TGTGCCAGCAGGGGACAGGGCGTAGGATCCGGAAACACCATATATTTT
TRBV10-3	TRBJ1-5	-	-	CANAREGLEPQHF	TGTGCCAACGCGAGGGAGGGTCTGGAGCCCCAGCATTTT
TRBV28	TRBJ1-5	TRBD1	-	CASSLGSAGGYPQPQHF	TGTGCCAGCAGTTTGGGGTCGGCAGGGGGGTATCCTCAGCCCCAGCATTTT
TRBV15	TRBJ2-1	TRBD1	-	CATSRLGQGASRGYEQFF	TGTGCCACCAGCAGACTGGGACAGGGGGCTAGTCGGGGGTATGAGCAGTTCTTC
TRBV2	TRBJ2-1	-	-	CASSILRGGGRSSNEQFF	TGTGCCAGCAGTATCCTGCGTGGGGGCGGACGTTCTAGCAATGAGCAGTTCTTC
TRBV25-1	TRBJ2-3	TRBD1	-	CASNPLGTGGTDTQYF	TGTGCCAGCAATCCACTCGGGACAGGGGGGACAGATACGCAGTATTTT
TRBV7-8	TRBJ1-3	-	-	CASSRERFGNTIYF	TGTGCCAGCAGCAGAGAGAGATTTGGAAACACCATATATTTT
TRBV29-1	TRBJ2-2	-	-	CSVEYGELFF	TGCAGCGTTGAGTACGGGGAGCTGTTTTTT
TRBV6-5	TRBJ2-6	-	-	CASSPHRVWANVLTF	TGTGCCAGCAGTCCCCACAGAGTCTGGGCCAACGTCCTGACTTTC
TRBV7-3	TRBJ2-2	TRBD1	-	CASSQGYRGMNTGELFF	TGTGCCAGCAGCCAAGGGTACAGGGGCATGAACACCGGGGAGCTGTTTTTT
TRBV11-2	TRBJ2-7	-	-	CASSSPPGSYEQYF	TGTGCCAGCAGCTCCCCCCCGGGATCCTACGAGCAGTACTTC
TRBV7-2	TRBJ1-4	TRBD1	-	CASSPGQGREKLFF	TGTGCCAGCAGCCCGGGACAGGGAAGGGAAAAACTGTTTTTT
TRBV2	TRBJ1-6	-	-	CARQSHPYNSPLHF	TGTGCCAGACAGAGTCATCCCTATAATTCACCCCTCCACTTT
TRBV5-6	TRBJ1-2	TRBD1	-	CASSRITGGVYGYTF	TGTGCCAGCAGCAGAATCACAGGGGGCGTCTATGGCTACACCTTC
TRBV6-6	TRBJ2-1	-	-	CASSPGTPREFF	TGTGCCAGCAGCCCCGGGACTCCTCGCGAGTTCTTC
TRBV2	TRBJ1-3	TRBD1	-	CASSGQGAGNTIYF	TGTGCCAGCAGTGGACAGGGGGCCGGAAACACCATATATTTT
TRBV30	TRBJ1-3	TRBD1	-	CAWSSDRGYGNTIYF	TGTGCCTGGAGTAGTGACAGGGGTTATGGAAACACCATATATTTT